This T cell receptor (beta chain) emerged from a study of Ad26.COV2.S vaccination and SARS-CoV-2 variants. Study-wide context: Donor was one of the participants in the Ad26.COV2.S arm of the COV1001 trial. Administration of Ad26.COV2.S was intramuscular, either once or twice 56 days apart.

Treatment defined: about 20 received Ad26.COV2.S at low or high dose, single or two shots; about 5 received placebo; per-sample allocation not given. It was on day 63 after the first vaccine or placebo injection that samples were taken. Data came from immunoSEQ multiplex PCR; TCRdb stores just in-frame clones and leaves some out. The sample yields roughly 700,000 clones, about 89% seen once. Study-wide points: A substantial breadth of spike-specific CD8+ and CD4+ T cell responses after vaccination has been reported. Spike-specific TCR breadth was greater after Ad26.COV2.S than placebo.

Per germline, CDR1 SGHVS and CDR2 FQNEAQ. The CDR3 covers 17 residues. Trimming cost V 5 bases and J 2 bases, with 18 bases left between them. As for this clone: Its specificity is not known.

V gene TRBV7-8 combines with J gene TRBJ1-4; D perhaps matches TRBD1 (6 bases). The TCR sequence derives from a person between 18 and 65 years old who received the Ad26.COV2.S COVID-19 vaccine or a placebo. The specimen comprised peripheral blood, sampled in a trial of Ad26.COV2.S vaccine versus placebo. The CDR3, as DNA: TGTGCCAGCAGCACCCCCAGGGGTGGACAGACTAATGAAAAACTGTTTTTT. Encoded protein: CASSTPRGGQTNEKLFF. Full variable domain (missing parts from reference TRBV7-8 and TRBJ1-4): GAGVSQSPRYKVAKRGQDVALRCDPISGHVSLFWYQQALGQGPEFLTYFQNEAQLDKSGLPSDRFFAERPEGSVSTLKIQRTQQEDSAVYLCASSTPRGGQTNEKLFFGSGTQLSVL.